This T cell receptor beta chain came from a study of blood T cells in healthy people across ages. Each sample provided at least 5.5 micrograms of extracted total RNA. Primed by a sample-barcoded 5' primer and a J-beta primer mix, a second PCR proceeded for about 7 to 11 cycles. MiXCR was run by TCRdb on the 5' RACE reads, yielding one entry per CDR3 protein. The table shows 1.5 million to 2 million distinct CDR3 sequences, with about 49% occurring only once. Regarding the study as a whole: Compared with aged donors, long-lived donors showed fewer expanded clones, suggesting selection.

In the case of this clonotype: What it binds is unknown.

Trimming shortened V by 5 bases and J by 3 bases, and 19 bases separated the two germline ends. The CDR3 runs 17 residues. V is TRBV12-3 or TRBV12-4 and J is TRBJ1-4, with D perhaps matching TRBD1 (5 bases). The receptor was derived from a woman aged 40 to 50 in good health. Sequencing used blood. The CDR3 DNA sequence: TGTGCCAGCAGTCTCGGACAAGGGATCGGGGCTAATGAAAAACTGTTTTTT. This gives the protein CASSLGQGIGANEKLFF.